Sequencing of this T cell receptor beta chain was carried out in a study of Graves' ophthalmopathy and Graves' hyperthyroidism. Regarding the study as a whole: Blood also contained most of the expanded thyroid clonotypes above 0.001 frequency. Classification of ophthalmopathy versus stable hyperthyroidism by a 13-signature model yielded around 91% sensitivity and around 76% specificity.

RNA served as the template for amplifying TCR beta CDR3 regions. After a first-round RT-PCR with HTBI primers, a second-round multiplex PCR was run. In TCRdb, the multiplex PCR reads were re-called with MiXCR into one record per CDR3 protein. Here the sample spans around 1,000,000 distinct CDR3 sequences, about 40% being singletons. This clonotype was recorded many times. Its antigen is not known. Exclusion applied to patients with other autoimmune diseases, uncontrolled infections, pregnancy or lactation. The TCR originated in an adult man with Graves' hyperthyroidism. Source material: peripheral blood or thyroid tissue (not recorded which).

The CDR3 loop is CASSSSPGTGDYGYTF. The CDR3 coding sequence is TGTGCCAGCAGTTCAAGTCCTGGGACAGGGGACTATGGCTACACCTTC. The chain couples TRBV12-3 or TRBV12-4 to TRBJ1-2; 10 nucleotides match TRBD1. V lost 4 bases to trimming and J lost 3 bases; unmatched junction nucleotides: 8. The CDR3 has 16 amino acids.